Given below is one TCR beta chain in context. What this receptor recognizes is not known. No qualities accompany the bases; no much larger clone lies one base away. The data were obtained in a study of blood T cell repertoires in COVID-19 (dated by TCRdb to 2020 to 2022). Regarding the complete study: The collaborator samples originated in the United States, Italy and Spain and spanned the acute and convalescent phases of COVID-19. Where available, HLA class I and class II types were obtained from metadata supplied by the sample provider rather than from assay-based typing. The dataset comprised deeply sampled blood TCRbeta repertoires from subjects exposed to, actively infected with, or recovered from COVID-19. Samples came from the ongoing ImmuneRACE study (first 160 participants) plus 1,254 subjects from 6 global collaborators. A de-identified subject ID, COVID-19 status, age in years and sex were almost always included in the sample metadata. The material from the prospective study consisted of cDNA or gDNA derived from T cells, B-cell-depleted T cells, or PBMCs. A freely available public database, intended as a resource for researchers studying the immune response to SARS-CoV-2, is where the repertoires were released. The investigation overall reported the following: The quantity of clinical and demographic metadata differed by source and by participant and was supplied without curation.

Participants in the prospective study were aged 18 to 89 years, lived in 20 to 25 United States geographic areas, and enrolled through a virtual design. In the prospective study, participants were assigned to cohorts based on the clinical history participants reported in a screening survey and a study questionnaire. For ImmuneRACE Cohort 3, a participant was defined as recovered based on two consecutive negative NP/OP PCR tests, clearance by a healthcare professional, or resolution of symptoms. In the prospective study, whole blood, serum and a nasopharyngeal or oropharyngeal swab were collected from each participant by mobile phlebotomists. Over a 2-month period, participants in the prospective study had the option of providing additional blood draws and questionnaires. Prospective study blood samples were shipped either frozen or at room temperature before DNA extraction. CDR3 length: 14 amino acids, cysteine to phenylalanine. The CDR3 DNA has 42 bases and is translated from base 1. The V and J ends are trimmed by 6 bases and 0 bases, leaving 12 bases between them. From a lookup of the germline V gene, CDR1 and CDR2 are LGHNA and YNFKEQ.

TCRbeta CDR3 regions were amplified from genomic DNA using the immunoSEQ Assay, a bias-controlled multiplex PCR. For the original study's pipeline: Nucleated cell counts per sample were estimated from amplification of reference gene primers within the assay. To quantify the absolute abundance of each unique TCRbeta CDR3 rearrangement, sequence reads were collapsed and filtered. For each sample, productive Simpson clonality was calculated by taking the square root of Simpson's diversity index across productive rearrangements. As stored in TCRdb, this immuneACCESS dataset retains in-frame rearrangements with V and J assigned. A fraction of the clones does not appear; measured against another copy, unresolved V genes explain less than half of the discrepancy, and the remainder lacks a known reason. V, J and clone size derive from that table, while D and trimming were established from the DNA sequence. Counted in this sample were 370,000 or so clones; over 75% of them appeared once. 1.3% of the sample is held by the ten biggest clonotypes.

The sequenced sample consisted of PBMCs or T cells enriched from blood (not recorded which). The sequence was collected from a man younger than 40 who had recovered from COVID-19. Recombination joined TRBV4-2 with TRBJ2-7; a tentative D match to TRBD2 spans 5 bases. The nucleotides read TGTGCCAGCAGTCCAACACGGGACTCCTACGAGCAGTACTTC. It is translated as CASSPTRDSYEQYF.